This T cell receptor beta chain was identified during a study of shared clonotypes between healthy human individuals. To note about this clone: The target antigen is unknown.

Assay: immunoSEQ multiplex PCR; the TCRdb copy retains only in-frame clones and omits some. The repertoire holds about 2 million clones, with roughly 94% as singletons. Findings and caveats of the study: Clonotypes not shared had lower generation probabilities than those common to all four donors.

The V gene end was trimmed by 3 bases and the J gene end by 5 bases; junction bases not matched to a gene: 4. The CDR3 extends over 14 amino acids. Germline V gene data show CDR1 as SGHAT and CDR2 as FQNNGV. The sample was naive CD4+ T cells sorted from blood. Subset here: CD45RA+ positively selected. The chain combines TRBV11-2 with TRBJ2-5, with 9 bases that match TRBD2. The TCR was taken from a man aged 18 to 30 in good health. This chain's CDR3 is CASSFAGGGETQYF. For the CDR3, the DNA is TGTGCCAGCAGCTTCGCGGGAGGGGGGGAGACCCAGTACTTC.